One T cell receptor (beta chain) is described in this entry. V was pared by 0 bases and J by 4 bases, with 10 bases between. This CDR3 spans 15 amino acids. CDR1 is MNHNY, CDR2 SVGAGI, per germline (reference sequence). The sample originates from a study of cytomegalovirus exposure and HLA in healthy donors. The method was immunoSEQ multiplex PCR; TCRdb's version includes in-frame clones alone and lacks a portion of them. The sample has 70,000 to 75,000 clones, about 94% seen once. The sample was PBMCs. The clonotype comes from a woman younger than 35 in good health and CMV-seronegative. This chain links TRBV6-6 with TRBJ1-5; D not resolved. CDR3 DNA: TGTGCCAGCAGTTACTCAGGTCCGACTAATCAGCCCCAGCATTTT. Translated, it gives CASSYSGPTNQPQHF.